This T cell receptor beta chain was sequenced in a study of blood T cells in healthy people across ages. Regarding the study as a whole: Across the age range, TCR beta diversity per million T cells fell in a roughly linear way. Changes in expanded clonotypes were possibly confounded, as the CMV status of donors was unknown. What prevented conclusive comparison of naive and antigen-experienced cells was that PBMCs were unsorted.

Each donor's blood draw was 7.5 to 10 milliliters of peripheral blood. Per the germline V gene, CDR1 is SEHNR and CDR2 is FQNEAQ (reference sequence). This CDR3 is built from 14 residues. Trimming removed 5 bases from V and 8 bases from J, with 15 bases in between. This clonotype appeared a few times. As yet, its antigen is unknown. Through a sample-barcoded 5' primer and a J-beta primer mix, a second PCR was run for 7 to 11 cycles. TCRdb re-derived calls from the 5' RACE reads in MiXCR, one entry per CDR3 protein. The sample carries roughly 1.9 million distinct CDR3 sequences, about two fifths recorded once.

This chain links TRBV7-9 with TRBJ1-4; the D is unclear. This clonotype was obtained from a human donor in good health. Sequencing was carried out using blood. CDR3 coding DNA: TGTGCCAGCAGCAACCAGATTAACGGCGAAAAACTGTTTTTT. Its translation: CASSNQINGEKLFF.